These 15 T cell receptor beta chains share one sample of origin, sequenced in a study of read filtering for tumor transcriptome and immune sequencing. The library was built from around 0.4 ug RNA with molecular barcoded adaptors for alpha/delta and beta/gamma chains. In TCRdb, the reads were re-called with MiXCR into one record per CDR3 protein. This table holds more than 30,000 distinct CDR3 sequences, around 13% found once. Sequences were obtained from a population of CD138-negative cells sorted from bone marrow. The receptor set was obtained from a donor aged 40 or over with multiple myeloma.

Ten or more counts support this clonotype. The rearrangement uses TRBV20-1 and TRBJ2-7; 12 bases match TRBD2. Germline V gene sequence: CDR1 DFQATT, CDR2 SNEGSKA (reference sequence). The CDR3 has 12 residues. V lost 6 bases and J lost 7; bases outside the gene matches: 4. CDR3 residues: CSAGLAGREQYF. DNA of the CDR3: TGCAGTGCCGGACTAGCGGGGCGAGAGCAGTACTTC.

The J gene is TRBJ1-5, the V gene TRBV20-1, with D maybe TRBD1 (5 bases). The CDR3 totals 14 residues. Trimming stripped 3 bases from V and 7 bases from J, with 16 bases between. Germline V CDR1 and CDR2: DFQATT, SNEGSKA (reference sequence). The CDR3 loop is CSASADSVYQPQHF. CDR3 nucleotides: TGCAGTGCTAGTGCCGACAGCGTCTACCAGCCCCAGCATTTT.

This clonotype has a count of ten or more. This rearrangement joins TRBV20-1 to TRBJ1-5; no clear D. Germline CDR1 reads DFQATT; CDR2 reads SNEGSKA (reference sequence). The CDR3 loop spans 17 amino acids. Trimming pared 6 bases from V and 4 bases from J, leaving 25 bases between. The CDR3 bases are TGCAGTGCCTCACTATCACATTCACAGCCGAGAAATCAGCCCCAGCATTTT. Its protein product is CSASLSHSQPRNQPQHF.

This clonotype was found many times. The CDR3 DNA sequence: TGCAGCGTTGGACAGAGCGAGCAGTACTTC. Its translation: CSVGQSEQYF. V is TRBV29-1 and J is TRBJ2-7; tentative D call: TRBD1 (5 bases). This CDR3 is built from 10 residues. V gave up 4 bases and J gave up 6 bases, with 7 bases separating them. Germline V gene data show CDR1 as SQVTM and CDR2 as ANQGSEA.

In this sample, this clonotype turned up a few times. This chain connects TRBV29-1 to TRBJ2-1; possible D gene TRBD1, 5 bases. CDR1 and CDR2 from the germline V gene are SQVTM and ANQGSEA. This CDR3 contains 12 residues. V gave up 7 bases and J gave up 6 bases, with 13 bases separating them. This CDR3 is CSADGRGNEQFF. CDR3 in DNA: TGCAGCGCCGACGGTAGGGGCAATGAGCAGTTCTTC.

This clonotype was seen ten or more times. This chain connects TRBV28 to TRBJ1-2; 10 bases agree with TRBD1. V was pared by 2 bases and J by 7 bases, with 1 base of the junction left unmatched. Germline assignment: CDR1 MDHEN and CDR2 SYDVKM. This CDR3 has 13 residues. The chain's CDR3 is CASSLDRGRGYTF. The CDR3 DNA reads TGTGCCAGCAGTTTAGACAGGGGGCGTGGCTACACCTTC.

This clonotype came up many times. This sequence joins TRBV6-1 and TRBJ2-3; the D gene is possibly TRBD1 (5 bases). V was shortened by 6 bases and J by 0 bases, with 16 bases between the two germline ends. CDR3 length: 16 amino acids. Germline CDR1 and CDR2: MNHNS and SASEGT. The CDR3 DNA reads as TGTGCCAGCAGCGCCATAACAGGCGATAGCACAGATACGCAGTATTTT. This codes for CASSAITGDSTDTQYF.

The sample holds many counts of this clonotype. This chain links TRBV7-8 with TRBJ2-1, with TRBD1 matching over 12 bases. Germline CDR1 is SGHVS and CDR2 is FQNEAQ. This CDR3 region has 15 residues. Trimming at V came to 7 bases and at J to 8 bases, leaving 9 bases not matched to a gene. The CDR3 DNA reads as TGTGCCAGCACGACCGGGACAGGGGGCTTGGATGAGCAGTTCTTC. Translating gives CASTTGTGGLDEQFF. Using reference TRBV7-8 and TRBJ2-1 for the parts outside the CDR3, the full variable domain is GAGVSQSPRYKVAKRGQDVALRCDPISGHVSLFWYQQALGQGPEFLTYFQNEAQLDKSGLPSDRFFAERPEGSVSTLKIQRTQQEDSAVYLCASTTGTGGLDEQFFGPGTRLTVL.

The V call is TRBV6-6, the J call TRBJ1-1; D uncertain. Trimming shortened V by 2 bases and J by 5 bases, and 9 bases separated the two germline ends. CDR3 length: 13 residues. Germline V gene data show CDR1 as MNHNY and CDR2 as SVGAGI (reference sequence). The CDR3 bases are TGTGCCAGCAGTTACCTGAGTGGGACTGAAGCTTTCTTT. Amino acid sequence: CASSYLSGTEAFF.

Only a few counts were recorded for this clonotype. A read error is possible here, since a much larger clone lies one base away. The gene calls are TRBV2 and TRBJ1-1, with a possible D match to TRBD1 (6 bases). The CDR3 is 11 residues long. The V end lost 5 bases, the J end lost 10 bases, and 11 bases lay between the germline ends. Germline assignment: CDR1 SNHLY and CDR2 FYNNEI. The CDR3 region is CASSSDRRAFF. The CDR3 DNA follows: TGTGCCAGCAGTTCAGACAGGAGAGCTTTCTTT. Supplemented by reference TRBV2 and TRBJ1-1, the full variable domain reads EPEVTQTPSHQVTQMGQEVILRCVPISNHLYFYWYRQILGQKVEFLVSFYNNEISEKSEIFDDQFSVERPDGSNFTLKIRSTKLEDSAMYFCASSSDRRAFFGQGTRLTVV.

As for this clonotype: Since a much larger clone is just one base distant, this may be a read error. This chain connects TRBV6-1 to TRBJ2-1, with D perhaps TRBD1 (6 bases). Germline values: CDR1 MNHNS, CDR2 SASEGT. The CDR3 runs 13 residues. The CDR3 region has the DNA TGTGCCAGCAGACAGGGTTTGAGCAATGGGCAGTTCTTC. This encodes CASRQGLSNGQFF.

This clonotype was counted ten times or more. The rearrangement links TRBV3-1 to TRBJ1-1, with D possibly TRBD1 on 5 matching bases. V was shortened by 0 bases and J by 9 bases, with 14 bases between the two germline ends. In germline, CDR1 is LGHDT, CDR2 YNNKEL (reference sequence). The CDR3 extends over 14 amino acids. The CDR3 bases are TGTGCCAGCAGCCAAGAGGGGGGGAGAGCGCAAGCTTTCTTT. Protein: CASSQEGGRAQAFF.

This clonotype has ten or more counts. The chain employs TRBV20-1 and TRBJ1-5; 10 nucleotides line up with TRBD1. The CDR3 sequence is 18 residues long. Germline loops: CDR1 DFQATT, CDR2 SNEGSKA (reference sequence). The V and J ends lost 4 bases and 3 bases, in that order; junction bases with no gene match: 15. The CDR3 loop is CSAIGQGGYTGNNQPQHF. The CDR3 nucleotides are TGCAGTGCTATCGGACAGGGGGGATATACAGGAAACAATCAGCCCCAGCATTTT.

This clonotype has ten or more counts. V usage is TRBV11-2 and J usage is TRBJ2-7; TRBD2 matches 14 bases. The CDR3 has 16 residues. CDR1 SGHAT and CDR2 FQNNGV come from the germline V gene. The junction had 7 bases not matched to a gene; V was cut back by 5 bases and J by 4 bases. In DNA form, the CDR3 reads TGTGCCAGCAGCCAAGGGACTAGCGGGAGAGAGTACGAGCAGTACTTC. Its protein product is CASSQGTSGREYEQYF.

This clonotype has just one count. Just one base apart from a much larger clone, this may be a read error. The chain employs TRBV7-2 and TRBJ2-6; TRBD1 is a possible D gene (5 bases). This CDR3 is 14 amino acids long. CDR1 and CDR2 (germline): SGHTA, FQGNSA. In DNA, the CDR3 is TGTGCCAGCAGCTTGTCAACTGGGGCCAACGTCCCGACTTTC. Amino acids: CASSLSTGANVPTF.